This entry lists 24 T cell receptor beta chains sequenced from one sample in a study of blood T cell repertoires in COVID-19. The repertoire was sequenced with immunoSEQ multiplex PCR; TCRdb's copy has only in-frame clones and lacks some. This sample has roughly 93,000 clones, with 80% to 90% found just once. The specimen sequenced was peripheral blood. These receptors were taken from a man aged 45-60 years with acute or convalescent COVID-19.

The chain links TRBV27 to TRBJ1-2; a weak D match, TRBD1 (6 bases). CDR3 length: 14 amino acids. V was clipped by 0 bases and J by 4 bases, with 9 bases between them. CDR1 and CDR2 from the germline V gene are MNHEY and SMNVEV (reference sequence). The CDR3 is CASSLSGQIYGYTF. The CDR3 bases are TGTGCCAGCAGTTTATCAGGACAGATCTATGGCTACACCTTC.

The genes are TRBV6-2 or TRBV6-3 and TRBJ1-3, with no clear D. The CDR3 covers 17 residues. The V and J ends lost 6 bases and 0 bases respectively, with 18 bases between them. Germline loops: CDR1 MNHEY, CDR2 SVGEGT. In nucleotides, the CDR3 is TGTGCCAGCAGCCGCGCACTTGGAGTCAACTCTGGAAACACCATATATTTT. Protein sequence: CASSRALGVNSGNTIYF.

This clone has only a few counts. The rearrangement joins TRBV6-5 to TRBJ2-7; D gene unclear. Germline assignment: CDR1 MNHEY and CDR2 SVGAGI. V shed 5 bases and J shed 2 bases, with 10 bases lying between them. This CDR3 comprises 13 residues. CDR3 residues: CASSRDPTYEQYF. The CDR3 DNA follows: TGTGCCAGCAGTCGTGATCCTACCTACGAGCAGTACTTC.

V and J are TRBV5-5 and TRBJ1-4; 7 positions match TRBD1. The CDR3 loop spans 13 amino acids. J was trimmed by 10 bases and V by 0 bases; bases with no gene match: 3. The germline V gene has CDR1 SGHKS and CDR2 YYEKEE (reference sequence). This CDR3 reads CASSLDRGGKLFF. In nucleotides, the CDR3 is TGTGCCAGCAGCTTGGACAGGGGTGGAAAACTGTTTTTT. Together with reference TRBV5-5 and TRBJ1-4, the CDR3 gives the full variable domain: DAGVTQSPTHLIKTRGQQVTLRCSPISGHKSVSWYQQVLGQGPQFIFQYYEKEERGRGNFPDRFSARQFPNYSSELNVNALLLGDSALYLCASSLDRGGKLFFGSGTQLSVL.

The gene calls are TRBV5-1 and TRBJ2-5; 9 positions agree with TRBD1. This CDR3 is 14 amino acids long. The germline gives CDR1 SGHRS, CDR2 YFSETQ. V trimming: 4 bases; J trimming: 4 bases; junction bases outside the gene matches: 5. This CDR3 reads CASSPMTGGETQYF. The CDR3 nucleotides are TGCGCCAGCAGCCCTATGACAGGGGGAGAGACCCAGTACTTC.

The chain couples TRBV27 to TRBJ1-4, with D unclear. V lost 3 bases to trimming and J lost 13 bases, with 15 bases between them. There are 13 residues in the CDR3. Germline V CDR1 and CDR2: MNHEY, SMNVEV (reference sequence). The CDR3 region is CASSFLAGGILFF. CDR3 coding DNA: TGTGCCAGCAGTTTTCTAGCCGGAGGGATACTGTTTTTT.

There are a few counts of this clone. DNA of the CDR3: TGTGCCACCAGCAGAGGGATAGGGGTCCAAAAGGGCAATCAGCCCCAGCATTTT. Encoded protein: CATSRGIGVQKGNQPQHF. The chain uses TRBV15 and TRBJ1-5; perhaps TRBD1 as D (5 bases). The germline V gene has CDR1 LNHNV and CDR2 YYDKDF (reference sequence). Trimming stripped 1 base from V and 2 bases from J, with 18 bases between. The CDR3 spans 18 residues.

The CDR3 reads CASRYTGISDGYTF. The CDR3 DNA reads TGTGCCAGCAGGTATACAGGGATTTCGGATGGCTACACCTTC. The chain is built from TRBV7-9 and TRBJ1-2; tentatively, D is TRBD1 (6 bases). This CDR3 is 14 amino acids long. V lost 6 bases to trimming and J lost 6 bases, with 17 bases between them. The germline V gene has CDR1 SEHNR and CDR2 FQNEAQ (reference sequence).

The DNA of the CDR3 is TGTGCCACCAGTGATGGACAGGGACGGACAGAGACCCAGTACTTC. This codes for CATSDGQGRTETQYF. The rearrangement joins TRBV24-1 to TRBJ2-5; 8 nucleotides agree with TRBD1. Germline CDR1 KGHDR, CDR2 SFDVKD. The CDR3 totals 15 residues. J gave up 4 bases and V 3 bases, and 6 bases lay outside the gene matches.

J is TRBJ1-2 and V is TRBV6-5; D is possibly TRBD1 (5 bases). Germline CDR1 reads MNHEY; CDR2 reads SVGAGI. V lost 8 bases and J lost 3, with 16 bases in between. CDR3 size: 14 residues. CDR3 DNA: TGTGCCAGCGTGATGGCACAGGAGTACTATGGCTACACCTTC. Its protein is CASVMAQEYYGYTF.

The rearrangement links TRBV6-5 to TRBJ1-2, with 8 bases fitting TRBD1. There are 15 residues in the CDR3. The V segment lost 2 bases and the J segment 4 bases; nucleotides outside the gene matches: 6. Germline V gives CDR1 MNHEY, CDR2 SVGAGI. In nucleotides, the CDR3 is TGTGCCAGCAGTTACCCCGGACAGGGAATCTATGGCTACACCTTC. This codes for CASSYPGQGIYGYTF.

The V gene is TRBV19, the J gene TRBJ2-7, with TRBD1 matching over 7 bases. The CDR3 covers 15 residues. V lost 3 bases to trimming and J lost 3 bases; unmatched junction nucleotides: 8. Germline loops: CDR1 LNHDA, CDR2 SQIVND (reference sequence). In nucleotides, the CDR3 is TGTGCCAGTAGTATTAACGGGGACAGCTACTACGAGCAGTACTTC. Translation gives CASSINGDSYYEQYF.

The V and J genes are TRBV19 and TRBJ1-2; 7 bases fit TRBD1. Germline CDR1 is LNHDA and CDR2 is SQIVND (reference sequence). This CDR3 has 15 residues. The V gene end was trimmed by 5 bases and the J gene end by 8 bases; junction bases not matched to a gene: 14. The CDR3 sequence: CASSPETGRRGGYTF. The CDR3 DNA reads TGTGCCAGTAGTCCCGAGACAGGGCGACGCGGGGGCTACACCTTC.

For the CDR3, the DNA is TGTGCCAGCAGCTTAGAGGGGGGAAACACCATATATTTT. Its protein is CASSLEGGNTIYF. The chain joins TRBV9 to TRBJ1-3; TRBD1 might be the D (5 bases). V dropped 4 bases and J dropped 4 bases, with 9 bases sitting between them. The CDR3 has 13 residues. The V gene's germline CDR1 is SGDLS and CDR2 YYNGEE.

The chain joins TRBV6-5 to TRBJ2-7, with 8 bases lining up with TRBD1. CDR1 is MNHEY and CDR2 is SVGAGI in the germline V gene. The V gene end was trimmed by 5 bases and the J gene end by 6 bases; junction bases not matched to a gene: 6. This CDR3 comprises 13 residues. CDR3 sequence: CASSTPTGVEQYF. CDR3 nucleotide sequence: TGTGCCAGCAGTACCCCGACAGGGGTCGAGCAGTACTTC.

The count of this clone is one. The genes are TRBV5-4 and TRBJ1-2; 9 bases align to TRBD1. CDR3 length: 14 amino acids. V gave up 3 bases and J gave up 8 bases; unmatched junction bases: 8. Germline assignment: CDR1 SGHNT and CDR2 YYREEE (reference sequence). CDR3: CASSYPGQGDGYTF. CDR3 DNA: TGTGCCAGCAGCTACCCGGGACAGGGCGACGGCTACACCTTC.

The CDR3 region is CASSLWDRVTGELFF. The CDR3 bases are TGTGCCAGCAGCTTGTGGGACAGGGTCACCGGGGAGCTGTTTTTT. The chain combines TRBV7-9 with TRBJ2-2, with 9 bases matching TRBD1. CDR3 length: 15 amino acids. Germline values: CDR1 SEHNR, CDR2 FQNEAQ (reference sequence). After removal of 3 bases from V and 4 bases from J, the junction contained 3 bases not matched to a gene.

The chain has TRBV30 and TRBJ2-1; D may be TRBD2 (5 bases). From germline, CDR1 is GTSNPN and CDR2 SVGIG (reference sequence). This CDR3 region has 12 residues. The V and J ends lost 5 bases and 4 bases respectively, with 9 bases between them. Here the CDR3 reads CAWGLSYNEQFF. The CDR3 DNA sequence: TGTGCCTGGGGACTTTCTTACAATGAGCAGTTCTTC.

V usage is TRBV20-1 and J usage is TRBJ2-1; D remains unclear. The CDR3 totals 10 residues. Germline lookup yields CDR1 DFQATT and CDR2 SNEGSKA (reference sequence). V was trimmed by 8 bases and J by 3 bases, leaving 5 bases between them. CDR3 bases: TGCAGTTTCTACTACAATGAGCAGTTCTTC. Translated: CSFYYNEQFF.

The V call is TRBV7-2, the J call TRBJ2-7, with a possible D match to TRBD2 (6 bases). With 1 base removed from V and 1 base from J, the gap between germline ends came to 14 bases. This CDR3 has 16 residues. Germline CDR1 and CDR2: SGHTA and FQGNSA. The CDR3 loop is CASSLVSSGSSYEQYV. The CDR3 DNA sequence: TGTGCCAGCAGCTTAGTATCGAGCGGGTCGTCCTACGAGCAGTACGTC.

The chain links TRBV19 to TRBJ2-3; 8 bases are shared with TRBD1. Germline-derived CDR1 and CDR2 are LNHDA and SQIVND (reference sequence). This CDR3 has 15 residues. The trim removed 3 bases at V and 6 bases at J, leaving 8 bases unmatched. The CDR3 loop reads CASSIGQGAYDTQYF. In DNA, the CDR3 is TGTGCCAGTAGTATTGGTCAGGGGGCATACGATACGCAGTATTTT.

CDR3 protein: CASSPPARGLGTGGIYTEAFF. The CDR3 bases are TGTGCCAGCTCACCACCCGCCCGCGGTCTCGGGACAGGGGGTATCTACACTGAAGCTTTCTTT. The chain employs TRBV18 and TRBJ1-1; the match to TRBD1 covers 11 bases. Germline assignment: CDR1 KGHSH and CDR2 LQKENI. This CDR3 comprises 21 residues. V trimming: 0 bases; J trimming: 3 bases; junction bases outside the gene matches: 18.

The chain is built from TRBV30 and TRBJ2-1; D unclear. Trimming removed 5 bases at V and 12 bases at J, with 8 bases between. There are 9 residues in the CDR3. From germline, CDR1 is GTSNPN and CDR2 SVGIG (reference sequence). For the CDR3, the DNA is TGTGCCTGGGGGCCCGGGCAGTTCTTC. It codes for CAWGPGQFF.

The rearrangement uses TRBV29-1 and TRBJ2-7; D is perhaps TRBD1 (5 bases). V was pared by 2 bases and J by 5 bases, with 13 bases between. The CDR3 is made up of 13 amino acids. CDR1 is SQVTM, CDR2 ANQGSEA, per germline. The CDR3 DNA reads as TGCAGCGTTGAACCCGCAGGGTTGGACGAGCAGTACGTC. Its translation is CSVEPAGLDEQYV.